This is a list of T cell receptor beta chains from one sample in a study of T cell repertoires in cytomegalovirus infection. TCRdb recomputed calls from the reads with MiXCR, one row per CDR3 protein. The sample lists 700,000 to 950,000 distinct CDR3 sequences, about 33% occurring once. Their target antigens are unknown. Specimen: cultured CD8+ T cells from PBMCs, collected from culture after CMV antigen stimulation. Receptor source: a human donor in good health (CMV status not recorded). Some clones in this sample may be carry-over from other donors' samples. Each CDR3 is given with its conserved first and last residue. The D gene is left open where the match is weak. Not every row has a clone size; where given, it reads once, few, many or a size class.

>TRBV7-9|TRBJ2-7|-|few
CASSLPGTPAKLYEQYF
TGTGCCAGCAGCCTCCCCGGTACACCAGCTAAACTTTACGAGCAGTACTTC
>TRBV5-1|TRBJ1-6|-|-
CASSLEDVTSSPLHF
TGCGCCAGCAGCTTGGAAGACGTTACCTCTTCACCCCTCCACTTT
>TRBV7-9|TRBJ2-1|TRBD2|few
CASSSNQLFSGDPEQFF
TGTGCCAGCAGCTCAAACCAGCTGTTCAGCGGGGACCCCGAGCAGTTCTTC
>TRBV7-2|TRBJ2-1|-|few
CASSSGLVLDEQFF
TGTGCCAGCAGCTCGGGGCTAGTCCTCGATGAGCAGTTCTTC
>TRBV5-6|TRBJ1-2|TRBD1|once
CASSPGTGLAGYTF
TGTGCCAGCAGCCCCGGGACAGGGCTTGCCGGCTACACCTTC
>TRBV5-6|TRBJ2-2|-|-
CASSPRSLVRTEELFF
TGTGCCAGCAGCCCCCGTTCTCTAGTGCGGACCGAGGAGCTGTTTTTT
>TRBV7-8|TRBJ2-5|-|few
CASSLDVLGAKETQYF
TGTGCCAGCAGCTTAGATGTACTGGGGGCTAAAGAGACCCAGTACTTC
>TRBV19|TRBJ2-2|TRBD2|-
CASSILGLVTGELFF
TGTGCCAGTAGTATTTTGGGACTAGTCACCGGGGAGCTGTTTTTT
>TRBV5-4|TRBJ2-1|TRBD2|-
CASSLPGGGAGNEQFF
TGTGCCAGCAGCTTACCCGGCGGGGGGGCGGGAAATGAGCAGTTCTTC
>TRBV5-8|TRBJ2-1|-|-
CASSSPWPDAYNEQFF
TGTGCCAGCAGCTCCCCCTGGCCGGACGCCTACAATGAGCAGTTCTTC
>TRBV9|TRBJ2-2|-|-
CASSVSPAGRNTGELFF
TGTGCCAGCAGCGTATCCCCGGCGGGGAGGAACACCGGGGAGCTGTTTTTT
>TRBV9|TRBJ2-1|TRBD2|-
CASSLRWTRDEQFF
TGTGCCAGCAGCCTTAGGTGGACTAGGGATGAGCAGTTCTTC
>TRBV10-3|TRBJ2-2|TRBD2|-
CAISESLAGDLNTGELFF
TGTGCCATCAGTGAGTCACTAGCGGGAGACCTTAACACCGGGGAGCTGTTTTTT
>TRBV29-1|TRBJ2-2|-|-
CSVLLQTGSNTGELFF
TGCAGCGTCTTGCTGCAAACAGGGTCGAACACCGGGGAGCTGTTTTTT
>TRBV7-2|TRBJ1-1|-|many
CASSLAGSTNTEAFF
TGTGCCAGCAGCTTAGCGGGAAGTACGAACACTGAAGCTTTCTTT
>TRBV4-1|TRBJ2-5|-|-
CASSQEPIGPTGTQYF
TGCGCCAGCAGCCAAGAACCCATAGGACCGACGGGAACCCAGTACTTC
>TRBV6-6|TRBJ1-5|TRBD1|-
CASSYGQGANQPQHF
TGTGCCAGCAGTTACGGGCAGGGGGCGAATCAGCCCCAGCATTTT
>TRBV7-9|TRBJ2-7|-|-
CASSLTGLYEQYF
TGTGCCAGCAGCTTAACTGGGCTTTACGAGCAGTACTTC
>TRBV6-6|TRBJ2-3|TRBD2|-
CASSYPKAGGNTDTQYF
TGTGCCAGCAGTTACCCGAAAGCGGGGGGTAACACAGATACGCAGTATTTT
>TRBV2|TRBJ2-2|TRBD1|-
CASSDAQGATGELFF
TGTGCCAGCAGTGACGCACAGGGGGCAACCGGGGAGCTGTTTTTT
>TRBV15|TRBJ2-7|-|-
CAIPGLRGEQYF
TGTGCCATCCCGGGTTTGCGGGGCGAGCAGTACTTC
>TRBV7-3|TRBJ1-1|-|many
CASSLSGTLNTEAFF
TGTGCCAGCAGCCTGTCAGGGACTCTGAACACTGAAGCTTTCTTT
>TRBV12-5|TRBJ2-2|TRBD1|few
CASGSGTGGASGELFF
TGTGCTAGTGGTAGTGGGACAGGGGGCGCGTCGGGGGAGCTGTTTTTT
>TRBV5-1|TRBJ2-3|TRBD2|-
CASSSGTSGSTDTQYF
TGCGCCAGCAGCTCCGGGACTAGCGGGAGCACAGATACGCAGTATTTT
>TRBV6-2/TRBV6-3|TRBJ2-1|-|few
CASSWDNYNEQFF
TGTGCCAGCAGTTGGGACAACTACAATGAGCAGTTCTTC
>TRBV27|TRBJ1-4|TRBD1|-
CASSFRDRGMNEKLFF
TGTGCCAGCAGTTTCCGGGACAGGGGGATGAATGAAAAACTGTTTTTT
>TRBV12-3/TRBV12-4|TRBJ2-2|-|-
CASSPSGLGGELFF
TGTGCCAGCAGTCCGAGTGGCCTTGGCGGGGAGCTGTTTTTT
>TRBV7-8|TRBJ1-5|-|many
CASSSGAQGYVSPNQPQHF
TGTGCCAGCAGCTCAGGGGCACAGGGATATGTAAGCCCCAATCAGCCCCAGCATTTT
>TRBV19|TRBJ2-2|TRBD2|few
CASSISGGPNTGELFF
TGTGCCAGTAGTATTAGCGGGGGCCCTAACACCGGGGAGCTGTTTTTT
>TRBV28|TRBJ1-3|-|-
CASSLSRTSGNTIYF
TGTGCCAGCAGTTTATCACGGACCTCTGGAAACACCATATATTTT
>TRBV13|TRBJ1-1|-|-
CASSPGRNPEAFF
TGTGCCAGCAGCCCAGGACGGAATCCAGAAGCTTTCTTT
>TRBV7-2|TRBJ2-3|TRBD2|many
CASSLQGLALHTDTQYF
TGTGCCAGCAGCCTACAAGGACTAGCCCTCCACACAGATACGCAGTATTTT
>TRBV7-9|TRBJ2-7|-|few
CASSSYSPFFLGGYEQYF
TGTGCCAGCAGCTCTTATTCCCCCTTCTTCCTAGGGGGCTACGAGCAGTACTTC
>TRBV2|TRBJ2-1|TRBD2|few
CASRSGGAFEQFF
TGTGCCAGCAGGAGCGGGGGGGCTTTTGAGCAGTTCTTC
>TRBV19|TRBJ1-1|-|-
CASSIVGETEAFF
TGTGCCAGTAGTATAGTGGGGGAAACTGAAGCTTTCTTT
>TRBV6-1|TRBJ1-5|-|-
CASSEKTGGWNQPQHF
TGTGCCAGCAGTGAAAAAACAGGTGGATGGAATCAGCCCCAGCATTTT
>TRBV6-2/TRBV6-3|TRBJ1-1|-|-
CASSYIPQNTEAFF
TGTGCCAGCAGTTACATTCCACAAAACACTGAAGCTTTCTTT
>TRBV7-6|TRBJ2-1|-|many
CASSLGNLRASSYNEQFF
TGTGCCAGCAGTTTAGGAAATTTGAGGGCTAGCTCCTACAATGAGCAGTTCTTC
>TRBV12-3/TRBV12-4|TRBJ1-1|-|many
CASRSGGLEAFF
TGTGCCAGCAGATCGGGGGGCCTTGAAGCTTTCTTT
>TRBV24-1|TRBJ2-4|TRBD1|-
CATSDLQPNQGDEAKNIQYF
TGTGCCACCAGTGATTTGCAGCCTAACCAGGGGGACGAAGCCAAAAACATTCAGTACTTC
>TRBV7-2|TRBJ2-3|TRBD2|few
CASSLISGGRTDTQYF
TGTGCCAGCAGCTTGATTAGCGGGGGGCGCACAGATACGCAGTATTTT